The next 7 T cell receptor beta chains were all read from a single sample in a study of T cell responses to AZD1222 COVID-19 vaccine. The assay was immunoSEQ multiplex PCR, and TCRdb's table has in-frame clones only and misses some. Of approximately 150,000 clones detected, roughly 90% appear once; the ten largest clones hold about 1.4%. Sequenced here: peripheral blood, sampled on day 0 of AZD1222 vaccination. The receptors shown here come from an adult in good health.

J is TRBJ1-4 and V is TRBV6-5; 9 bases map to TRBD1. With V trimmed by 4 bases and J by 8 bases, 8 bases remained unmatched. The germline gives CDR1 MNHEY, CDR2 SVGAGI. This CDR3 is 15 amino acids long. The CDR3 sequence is CASSFLRDRAEKLFF. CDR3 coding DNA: TGTGCCAGCAGTTTCCTCCGGGACAGGGCGGAAAAACTGTTTTTT.

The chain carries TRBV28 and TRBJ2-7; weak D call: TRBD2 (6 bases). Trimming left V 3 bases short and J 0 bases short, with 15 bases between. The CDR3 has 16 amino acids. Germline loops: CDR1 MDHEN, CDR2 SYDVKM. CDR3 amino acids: CASSFTGSLSSYEQYF. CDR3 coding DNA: TGTGCCAGCAGTTTTACCGGGAGCCTAAGCTCCTACGAGCAGTACTTC.

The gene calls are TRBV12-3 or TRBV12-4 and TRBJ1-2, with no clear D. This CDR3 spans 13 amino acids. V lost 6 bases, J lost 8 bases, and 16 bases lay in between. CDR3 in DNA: TGTGCCAGCAGATTTTCCCGTTGGATGGGCTACACCTTC. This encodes CASRFSRWMGYTF.

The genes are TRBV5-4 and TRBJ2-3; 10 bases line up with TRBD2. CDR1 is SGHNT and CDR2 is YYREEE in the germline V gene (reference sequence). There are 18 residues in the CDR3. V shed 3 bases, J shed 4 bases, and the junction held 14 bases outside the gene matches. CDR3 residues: CASSYDPTTLAGADTQYF. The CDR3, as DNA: TGTGCCAGCAGCTACGACCCAACAACGCTAGCGGGGGCAGATACGCAGTATTTT.

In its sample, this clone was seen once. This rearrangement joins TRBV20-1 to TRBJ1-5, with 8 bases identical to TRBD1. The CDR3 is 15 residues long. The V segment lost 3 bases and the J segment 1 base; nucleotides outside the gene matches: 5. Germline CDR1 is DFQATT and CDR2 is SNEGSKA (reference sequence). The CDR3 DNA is TGCAGTGCTAGTGCCGGGACAGGAAGCAATCAGCCCCAGCATTTT. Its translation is CSASAGTGSNQPQHF.

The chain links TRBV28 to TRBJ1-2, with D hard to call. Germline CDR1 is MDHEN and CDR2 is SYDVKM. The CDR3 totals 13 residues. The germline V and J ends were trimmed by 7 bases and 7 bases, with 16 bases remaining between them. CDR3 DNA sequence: TGTGCCAGCACGGGGAAGACTAGCTTTGGCTACACCTTC. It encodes CASTGKTSFGYTF.

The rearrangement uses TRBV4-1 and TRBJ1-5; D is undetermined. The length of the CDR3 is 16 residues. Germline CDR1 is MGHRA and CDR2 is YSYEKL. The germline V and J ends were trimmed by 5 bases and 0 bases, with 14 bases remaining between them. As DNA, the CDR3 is TGCGCCAGCAGCGAGTACAGCTCCTATAGCAATCAGCCCCAGCATTTT. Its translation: CASSEYSSYSNQPQHF.